This T cell receptor beta chain is drawn from a study of early T cells in non-severe SARS-CoV-2 infection. This clonotype showed up just a few times. V gave up 6 bases and J gave up 0 bases; unmatched junction bases: 5. Germline CDR1 is LNHDA and CDR2 is SQIVND (reference sequence). This CDR3 has 15 residues. TCRdb re-called the 5' RACE reads with MiXCR, one entry per CDR3 protein. The table has approximately 22,000 distinct CDR3 sequences, around 6% seen once; the top ten hold roughly 14%. This clonotype was sampled from an adult who was a healthcare worker with PCR-confirmed SARS-CoV-2 infection or an uninfected control (not recorded which). The specimen comprised whole blood, sampled at baseline. This chain uses TRBV19 with TRBJ1-2; 9 bases agree with TRBD1. The CDR3 spells CASRDRGYSNYGYTF. DNA for the CDR3: TGTGCCAGTAGGGACAGGGGATACTCTAACTATGGCTACACCTTC.